A single sample is the source of the 4 T cell receptor beta chains below, sequenced in a study of blood T cell repertoires in COVID-19. The table came from immunoSEQ multiplex PCR; TCRdb's copy has only in-frame clones and leaves some out. The sample includes about 83,000 clones, 80% to 90% of them seen just once. The specimen was peripheral blood. The origin of the receptors is a woman of 80 years or more with acute or convalescent COVID-19.

The rearrangement uses TRBV24-1 and TRBJ1-2; 7 positions agree with TRBD1. This CDR3 is built from 15 residues. With 0 bases clipped from V and 6 bases from J, the junction kept 6 bases outside the gene matches. Germline V gene data show CDR1 as KGHDR and CDR2 as SFDVKD. The CDR3 here is CATSDLPGGLHGYTF. CDR3 coding DNA: TGTGCCACCAGTGATTTGCCAGGGGGATTGCATGGCTACACCTTC.

This clone was found once. This chain uses TRBV7-3 with TRBJ2-5; D is possibly TRBD2 (7 bases). CDR1 is SGHTA, CDR2 FQGTGA, per germline. This CDR3 region has 15 residues. Trimming removed 5 bases at V and 2 bases at J, with 15 bases between. The CDR3 protein is CASSPEGGQQETQYF. The CDR3 DNA is TGTGCCAGCAGCCCTGAGGGGGGGCAGCAAGAGACCCAGTACTTC.

The chain is built from TRBV3-1 (or the pseudogene TRBV3-2) and TRBJ1-2; TRBD1 agrees at 10 bases. The germline V gene encodes CDR1 LGHDT and CDR2 YNNKEL (reference sequence). The length of the CDR3 is 15 residues. V shed 1 base and J 8 bases; nucleotides not matched to a gene: 7. The chain's CDR3 is CASSQGSRDRGGYTF. CDR3 bases: TGTGCCAGCAGCCAAGGCAGTCGGGACAGGGGAGGCTACACCTTC.

This chain joins TRBV11-3 and TRBJ2-7; 7 bases match TRBD1. Unmatched junction bases numbered 5, after V lost 5 bases and J lost 1 base. In germline, CDR1 is SGHNT, CDR2 YENEEA. The CDR3 is 14 residues long. As DNA, the CDR3 is TGTGCCAGCAGCACAGGGGAGTATTCCTACGAGCAGTACTTC. This gives the protein CASSTGEYSYEQYF.